This T cell receptor beta chain was found in a study of blood T cell repertoires in COVID-19. This table comes from immunoSEQ multiplex PCR, and its TCRdb copy is limited to in-frame clones, with some not included. The sample lists roughly 300,000 clones; roughly four fifths were seen once. This CDR3 spans 15 amino acids. Looked up from germline, CDR1 is SGHRS and CDR2 is YFSETQ. V was pared by 4 bases and J by 7 bases, with 13 bases of the junction left unmatched. The sample comprised peripheral blood. The source of this sequence is a woman in her 50s who had recovered from COVID-19. The chain recombines TRBV5-1 with TRBJ1-2; 7 positions match TRBD1. In DNA form, the CDR3 reads TGCGCCAGCAGCCTCACTAATTTGGGACAGAGTGGCTACACCTTC. Its translation is CASSLTNLGQSGYTF.